Following are 8 T cell receptor beta chains from one sample sequenced in a study of vaccination and CD4 T cells after COVID-19. This sample's treatment: roughly ten-day PBMC culture with coronavirus spike peptide pools or control peptides (ViraFEST assay). Once obtained from cultured CD4+ T cells, the DNA was sequenced using the Oncomine TCR Beta short-read assay. TCRdb re-analysed the PCR reads in MiXCR, keeping a single row per CDR3 protein. The sample holds some 12,000 distinct CDR3 sequences, about 65% seen once. Which antigens these TCRs recognize remains unknown. The sample was CD4+ T cells from blood, cultured in vitro, taken before SARS-CoV-2 vaccination. The origin of the receptors is a human donor who had recovered from COVID-19.

The chain carries TRBV10-3 and TRBJ1-1; TRBD1 matches at 8 bases. The germline gives CDR1 ENHRY, CDR2 SYGVKD. The ends lost 3 bases at V and 0 bases at J; junction bases unmatched: 15. The CDR3 spans 19 residues. CDR3 amino acids: CAISEMGRGPTRMNTEAFF. For the CDR3, the DNA is TGTGCCATCAGTGAAATGGGCAGGGGGCCTACTCGGATGAACACTGAAGCTTTCTTT.

The chain combines TRBV19 with TRBJ2-5; D unresolved. Germline V gene lookup returns CDR1 LNHDA and CDR2 SQIVND (reference sequence). This CDR3 contains 11 residues. Trimming took 7 bases from V and 5 from J, leaving 8 bases between them. CDR3 coding DNA: TGTGCCAGTACTACCGGGGAGACCCAGTACTTC. Amino acids: CASTTGETQYF.

For the CDR3, the DNA is TGTGCCAGCAGCCCAACAGGGTGGGAAGCTTTCTTT. It is translated as CASSPTGWEAFF. This chain joins TRBV11-2 and TRBJ1-1; D may be TRBD1 (6 bases). The germline V gene encodes CDR1 SGHAT and CDR2 FQNNGV. The CDR3 is made up of 12 amino acids. V lost 5 bases and J lost 8, with 12 bases in between.

This clonotype was observed a handful of times. The rearrangement links TRBV7-9 to TRBJ1-2, with 8 bases identical to TRBD1. V lost 5 bases, J lost 4 bases, and 15 bases stayed unmatched. The CDR3 loop spans 17 amino acids. In germline, CDR1 is SEHNR, CDR2 FQNEAQ (reference sequence). The CDR3 loop reads CASSTLRSRTGTYGYTF. In DNA, the CDR3 is TGTGCCAGCAGCACTTTACGATCGCGGACAGGGACCTATGGCTACACCTTC. Full variable domain (remainder filled in from reference TRBV7-9 and TRBJ1-2): DTGVSQNPRHKITKRGQNVTFRCDPISEHNRLYWYRQTLGQGPEFLTYFQNEAQLEKSRLLSDRFSAERPKGSFSTLEIQRTEQGDSAMYLCASSTLRSRTGTYGYTFGSGTRLTVV.

The rearrangement joins TRBV6-1 to TRBJ2-2; D might be TRBD1 (5 bases). Germline values: CDR1 MNHNS, CDR2 SASEGT. The CDR3 extends over 16 amino acids. With 5 bases removed from V and 1 base from J, the gap between germline ends came to 14 bases. CDR3 in DNA: TGTGCCAGCAGTCAATGGACACCCCTGAACACCGGGGAGCTGTTTTTT. This gives the protein CASSQWTPLNTGELFF.

V gene TRBV7-2 combines with J gene TRBJ2-2; 9 nucleotides line up with TRBD2. CDR1 and CDR2 from the germline V gene are SGHTA and FQGNSA. The CDR3 loop spans 15 amino acids. With 1 base clipped from V and 8 bases from J, the junction kept 5 bases outside the gene matches. CDR3 DNA: TGTGCCAGCAGCTTAGGACTAGCGGAGAGTGGGGAGCTGTTTTTT. It yields the protein CASSLGLAESGELFF.

The rearrangement links TRBV6-1 to TRBJ2-5; 9 bases map to TRBD1. V lost 8 bases and J lost 1; bases outside the gene matches: 8. The CDR3 sequence is 15 residues long. The germline V gene has CDR1 MNHNS and CDR2 SASEGT. The CDR3 sequence is CASDTGGWVQETQYF. CDR3 coding DNA: TGTGCCAGCGATACAGGGGGCTGGGTCCAAGAGACCCAGTACTTC.

The V gene is TRBV27, the J gene TRBJ2-3; 13 bases line up with TRBD2. V shed 6 bases and J 4 bases; nucleotides not matched to a gene: 7. Germline values: CDR1 MNHEY, CDR2 SMNVEV (reference sequence). This CDR3 has 16 amino acids. The CDR3 sequence is CASSSQGLAGADTQYF. The CDR3 coding sequence is TGTGCCAGCAGCAGCCAAGGACTAGCGGGAGCAGATACGCAGTATTTT.